These 11 T cell receptor beta chains originate from one sample sequenced in a study of T cell responses to AZD1222 COVID-19 vaccine. The table came from immunoSEQ multiplex PCR; TCRdb's copy has only in-frame clones and leaves some out. The sample lists 130,000 or so clones, 85% to 90% occurring once. This specimen was peripheral blood, taken on day 0 of AZD1222 vaccination. The receptors come from an adult in good health.

The chain links TRBV5-1 to TRBJ2-2; 9 bases agree with TRBD1. The CDR3 runs 16 residues. Germline CDR1 is SGHRS and CDR2 is YFSETQ. Trimming removed 4 bases from V and 4 bases from J; junction bases left unmatched: 8. Here the CDR3 reads CASSPRQGVGTGELFF. The CDR3 nucleotides read TGCGCCAGCAGCCCGCGACAGGGGGTTGGCACCGGGGAGCTGTTTTTT.

J is TRBJ1-2 and V is TRBV6-5; 7 positions match TRBD1. After removal of 5 bases from V and 3 bases from J, the junction contained 9 bases not matched to a gene. This CDR3 contains 15 residues. Germline CDR1 and CDR2: MNHEY and SVGAGI. CDR3 sequence reads: CASSKLGQAYYGYTF. Here the CDR3 DNA reads TGTGCCAGCAGTAAGCTAGGACAGGCGTACTATGGCTACACCTTC.

V and J are TRBV7-8 and TRBJ2-5; TRBD1 is a possible D gene (5 bases). Germline V gene lookup returns CDR1 SGHVS and CDR2 FQNEAQ. The V end lost 2 bases, the J end lost 5 bases, and 12 bases lay between the germline ends. This CDR3 contains 14 residues. CDR3 sequence: CASSLWGRAETQYF. The CDR3, as DNA: TGTGCCAGCAGCTTATGGGGCAGAGCGGAGACCCAGTACTTC.

The chain recombines TRBV10-3 with TRBJ1-1; D is possibly TRBD1 (6 bases). Germline V gene data show CDR1 as ENHRY and CDR2 as SYGVKD. This CDR3 contains 13 residues. Trimming shortened V by 7 bases and J by 4 bases, and 13 bases separated the two germline ends. DNA for the CDR3: TGTGCCATCACCCCGGGGGCGCCCACTGAAGCTTTCTTT. This translates into CAITPGAPTEAFF.

The genes are TRBV5-1 and TRBJ2-2, with D unclear. The germline V and J ends were trimmed by 0 bases and 5 bases, with 5 bases remaining between them. The CDR3 totals 13 residues. The V gene's germline CDR1 is SGHRS and CDR2 YFSETQ. CDR3 sequence (DNA): TGCGCCAGCAGCTTGGCGGTGACCGGGGAGCTGTTTTTT. Its translation: CASSLAVTGELFF.

V usage is TRBV19 and J usage is TRBJ1-2; 7 nucleotides match TRBD1. V shed 6 bases and J 2 bases; nucleotides not matched to a gene: 6. Germline V gene data show CDR1 as LNHDA and CDR2 as SQIVND (reference sequence). There are 14 residues in the CDR3. CDR3 nucleotide sequence: TGTGCCAGTAGGGACAGGAGCCGAAACTATGGCTACACCTTC. Its protein is CASRDRSRNYGYTF.

The chain combines TRBV7-2 with TRBJ1-2, with D perhaps matching TRBD1 (6 bases). The CDR3 length is 15 residues. CDR1 and CDR2 (germline): SGHTA, FQGNSA. V was trimmed by 0 bases and J by 4 bases, leaving 12 bases between them. In DNA form, the CDR3 reads TGTGCCAGCAGCTTAGCGTGGGGGCAGGGCTATGGCTACACCTTC. Translating it yields CASSLAWGQGYGYTF.

The chain employs TRBV11-1 and TRBJ2-7; 12 nucleotides agree with TRBD2. The CDR3 has 14 residues. The germline V gene encodes CDR1 SGHAT and CDR2 FQDESV (reference sequence). The V segment lost 7 bases and the J segment 5 bases; nucleotides outside the gene matches: 6. The CDR3 DNA reads as TGTGCCAGCACCTCGACTAGCGGGAGCCACGAGCAGTACTTC. It is translated as CASTSTSGSHEQYF.

This chain connects TRBV12-3 or TRBV12-4 to TRBJ2-3; D is perhaps TRBD1 (6 bases). V was cut by 6 bases and J by 3 bases, with 10 bases left in between. The CDR3 extends over 13 amino acids. Written as DNA, the CDR3 is TGTGCCAGCAGGGCAGGGGCAACAGATACGCAGTATTTT. Translating it yields CASRAGATDTQYF.

The chain uses TRBV19 and TRBJ1-6, with TRBD1 identical over 8 bases. The CDR3 is made up of 15 amino acids. With 6 bases clipped from V and 5 bases from J, the junction kept 6 bases outside the gene matches. CDR1 and CDR2 from the germline V gene are LNHDA and SQIVND (reference sequence). The chain's CDR3 is CASSSKDRDNSPLHF. The CDR3 region has the DNA TGTGCCAGTAGCTCAAAGGACAGGGATAATTCACCCCTCCACTTT.

This clone has a handful of counts. DNA for the CDR3: TGCGCCAGCAGGTCCGGGACTCATGGCTCCTACGAGCAGTACTTC. Protein sequence: CASRSGTHGSYEQYF. The gene calls are TRBV5-1 and TRBJ2-7, with D tentatively TRBD2 (6 bases). The germline V gene encodes CDR1 SGHRS and CDR2 YFSETQ. Trimming shortened V by 5 bases and J by 0 bases, and 15 bases separated the two germline ends. The CDR3 is 15 residues long.